This TCR beta chain emerged from a study of response to subunit inactivated influenza vaccine. Study-level findings and limits: Each seasonal influenza vaccination, the authors suggested, recruits few new T cells.

This clonotype was counted only a few times. The target antigen is unknown. TCRdb processed the RT-PCR reads anew with MiXCR; each CDR3 protein has one entry. The profile shows 500,000 to 600,000 distinct CDR3 sequences, approximately 7.7% of them singletons. There are 12 residues in the CDR3. The V and J ends lost 3 bases and 8 bases respectively, with 13 bases between them. Germline values: CDR1 DFQATT, CDR2 SNEGSKA (reference sequence). This receptor was obtained from a man between 50 and 75 years old who received an inactivated influenza vaccine. The sequences come from PBMCs from blood, collected less than 25 months after vaccination. The chain couples TRBV20-1 to TRBJ1-2; D is perhaps TRBD1 (6 bases). This CDR3 reads CSASGGRRGYTF. The CDR3 DNA follows: TGCAGTGCTAGTGGGGGGCGACGGGGCTACACCTTC.